These 14 T cell receptor beta chains came from one sample sequenced in a study of blood T cells in healthy people across ages. A second PCR of roughly 7 to 11 cycles used a sample-barcoded 5' primer and a J-beta primer mix. A single record per CDR3 protein comes from TCRdb applying MiXCR to the 5' RACE reads. The sample includes 1.5 million to 2 million distinct CDR3 sequences, roughly two fifths of them seen just once. The sample was blood. All receptors come from a human donor in good health.

This clonotype appeared a few times. The rearrangement uses TRBV12-3 or TRBV12-4 and TRBJ1-5, with D maybe TRBD1 (5 bases). The V gene lost 4 bases and the J gene lost 5 bases, with 9 bases spanning the gap. The CDR3 has 13 residues. This CDR3 reads CASSWGGYQPQHF. The CDR3 coding sequence is TGTGCCAGCAGTTGGGGGGGTTATCAGCCCCAGCATTTT.

This clonotype was recorded once. The CDR3 reads CASRSGSGTNYGYTF. As DNA, the CDR3 is TGTGCCAGCAGATCTGGTTCAGGAACCAACTATGGCTACACCTTC. The chain recombines TRBV2 with TRBJ1-2; D is unclear. CDR1 and CDR2 from the germline V gene are SNHLY and FYNNEI. This CDR3 comprises 15 residues. Between the trimmed V and J ends, which lost 6 bases and 2 bases, there was a span of 16 bases. Full variable domain (missing parts from reference TRBV2 and TRBJ1-2): EPEVTQTPSHQVTQMGQEVILRCVPISNHLYFYWYRQILGQKVEFLVSFYNNEISEKSEIFDDQFSVERPDGSNFTLKIRSTKLEDSAMYFCASRSGSGTNYGYTFGSGTRLTVV.

This rearrangement joins TRBV9 to TRBJ1-2; weak D call: TRBD1 (5 bases). In germline, CDR1 is SGDLS, CDR2 YYNGEE. Trimming removed 4 bases from V and 2 bases from J, with 15 bases in between. The CDR3 is 15 amino acids. CDR3: CASSFNQGGNYGYTF. The DNA for the CDR3 is TGTGCCAGCAGCTTTAACCAGGGTGGAAACTATGGCTACACCTTC.

This clonotype was seen only a few times. The CDR3 here is CASREINSPLHF. DNA for the CDR3: TGTGCCAGCAGGGAAATTAATTCACCCCTCCACTTT. J is TRBJ1-6 and V is TRBV12-3 or TRBV12-4; the D is unclear. V lost 6 bases and J 6 bases, leaving 6 bases between the germline ends. This CDR3 region has 12 residues.

The chain is built from TRBV6-1 and TRBJ1-2; TRBD1 matches at 7 bases. Trimming removed 1 base from V and 5 bases from J; junction bases left unmatched: 1. Germline V CDR1 and CDR2: MNHNS, SASEGT. The CDR3 is 13 residues long. The CDR3 region has the DNA TGTGCCAGCAGTGAAGAACAGGGGTATGGCTACACCTTC. It translates to CASSEEQGYGYTF.

The chain employs TRBV12-3 or TRBV12-4 and TRBJ1-2; no clear D gene. The V and J ends lost 7 bases and 4 bases respectively, with 19 bases between them. CDR3 length: 15 residues. The CDR3 sequence: CASTRGWHRGYGYTF. CDR3 in DNA: TGTGCCAGCACCCGAGGATGGCACAGAGGCTATGGCTACACCTTC.

This clonotype was counted only a few times. The V call is TRBV2, the J call TRBJ1-4, with 10 bases aligning to TRBD1. J was trimmed by 7 bases and V by 10 bases; bases with no gene match: 9. The CDR3 consists of 14 residues. The germline CDR1 and CDR2 sequences are SNHLY and FYNNEI. The CDR3 region is CATDSGQGFEKLFF. The CDR3 DNA reads TGTGCCACCGACTCGGGACAGGGGTTTGAAAAACTGTTTTTT.

V is TRBV7-2 and J is TRBJ2-5; D possibly corresponds to TRBD2 (6 bases). This CDR3 is 15 amino acids long. Germline lookup yields CDR1 SGHTA and CDR2 FQGNSA. V gave up 5 bases and J gave up 0 bases, with 13 bases separating them. In DNA form, the CDR3 reads TGTGCCAGCAGCACGGCCATAGCGGACCAAGAGACCCAGTACTTC. Its protein is CASSTAIADQETQYF.

Remarks on this clonotype: This may stem from a read error, because a much larger clone lies one nucleotide away. This rearrangement joins TRBV2 to TRBJ2-1; D is unresolved. From germline, CDR1 is SNHLY and CDR2 FYNNEI. V lost 5 bases, J lost 13 bases, and 21 bases lay in between. This CDR3 contains 14 residues. The CDR3, as DNA: TGTGCCAGCAGTACAGATATAGCCAAAAACATTCAGTTCTTC. Amino acids: CASSTDIAKNIQFF.

A few counts support this clonotype. The J gene is TRBJ1-2, the V gene TRBV3-1; D unclear. The CDR3 is 14 amino acids. The germline CDR1 and CDR2 sequences are LGHDT and YNNKEL (reference sequence). Trimming left V 1 base short and J 2 bases short, with 8 bases between. The CDR3 bases are TGTGCCAGCAGCCAAGCGGCGGAAAACTATGGCTACACCTTC. It encodes CASSQAAENYGYTF. The full variable domain, its missing parts supplied by reference TRBV3-1 and TRBJ1-2, is DTAVSQTPKYLVTQMGNDKSIKCEQNLGHDTMYWYKQDSKKFLKIMFSYNNKELIINETVPNRFSPKSPDKAHLNLHINSLELGDSAVYFCASSQAAENYGYTFGSGTRLTVV.

The V call is TRBV6-2 or TRBV6-3, the J call TRBJ2-1, with 12 bases fitting TRBD1. Germline trimming cut 6 bases from V and 8 bases from J; bases unmatched to any gene: 14. The CDR3 totals 17 residues. In germline, CDR1 is MNHEY, CDR2 SVGEGT. The CDR3 protein is CASSPTEWDRGHYEQFF. For the CDR3, the DNA is TGTGCCAGCAGCCCCACGGAATGGGACAGGGGGCACTATGAGCAGTTCTTC.

The V call is TRBV29-1, the J call TRBJ2-7, with 7 positions matching TRBD1. With V trimmed by 6 bases and J by 6 bases, 11 bases remained unmatched. The CDR3 is made up of 13 amino acids. Per germline, CDR1 SQVTM and CDR2 ANQGSEA. In DNA, the CDR3 is TGCAGCGTGGGGACCAGGGGGAGCGGCGAGCAGTACTTC. As protein: CSVGTRGSGEQYF.

This clonotype was seen more than once but under ten times. The CDR3 sequence: CAISDGGSYNEQFF. The CDR3 DNA sequence: TGTGCCATCAGTGACGGGGGCTCCTACAATGAGCAGTTCTTC. This chain joins TRBV10-3 and TRBJ2-1, with D tentatively TRBD2 (6 bases). CDR1 is ENHRY and CDR2 is SYGVKD in the germline V gene. This CDR3 spans 14 amino acids. Trimming took 3 bases from V and 0 from J, leaving 6 bases between them.

The chain combines TRBV4-3 with TRBJ2-7; 9 bases fit TRBD1. This CDR3 spans 15 amino acids. The junction had 8 bases not matched to a gene; V was cut back by 3 bases and J by 5 bases. Germline loops: CDR1 LGHNA, CDR2 YSLEER. DNA for the CDR3: TGCGCCAGCAGCCAGGGGACAGGGAAAGCCGACGAGCAGTACTTC. Translated, it gives CASSQGTGKADEQYF.